Listed below are T cell receptor beta chains from one sample, sequenced in a study of T cells in Graves' hyperthyroidism and ophthalmopathy. TCRdb passed the multiplex PCR reads through MiXCR, listing each CDR3 protein once. This sample has 450,000 to 700,000 distinct CDR3 sequences; around 45% occur once, and the top ten carry over 15%. Sequenced input: peripheral blood or thyroid tissue (not recorded which). These receptors came from an adult woman with Graves' disease, either hyperthyroidism or ophthalmopathy (not recorded which). Each CDR3 is given with its conserved first and last residue. A D gene is named only where the DNA matches it firmly. Clone sizes are given selectively: once, few, many, or a class where the clone is expanded.

j_call | v_call | clone_size | d_call | cdr3_aa | cdr3_nt
TRBJ2-5 | TRBV15 | NA | NA | CATSGEGTQETQYF | TGTGCCACCAGCGGAGAAGGGACCCAAGAGACCCAGTACTTC
TRBJ1-1 | TRBV6-5 | many | TRBD1 | CASSYSQGGNTEAFF | TGTGCCAGCAGTTACTCGCAGGGGGGAAACACTGAAGCTTTCTTT
TRBJ1-6 | TRBV7-8 | many | NA | CASSLAGAPNSPLHF | TGTGCCAGCAGCTTGGCGGGAGCGCCTAATTCACCCCTCCACTTT
TRBJ2-7 | TRBV5-6 | NA | TRBD2 | CASSLSRTSGAYEQYF | TGTGCCAGCAGCTTGTCTAGGACTAGCGGGGCCTACGAGCAGTACTTC
TRBJ2-7 | TRBV4-1 | many | TRBD1 | CASSHPQGAGTATYEQYF | TGCGCCAGCAGCCATCCCCAAGGGGCTGGGACAGCCACCTACGAGCAGTACTTC
TRBJ1-1 | TRBV7-8 | NA | TRBD1 | CASSLRGTGSAFF | TGTGCCAGCAGCTTACGGGGGACAGGCTCCGCTTTCTTT
TRBJ1-5 | TRBV7-9 | once | NA | CASSSQTSVYFCASSDDDQPQHF | NA
TRBJ2-7 | TRBV24-1 | NA | NA | CATKQLDEQYF | TGTGCCACCAAACAGTTGGACGAGCAGTACTTC
TRBJ1-2 | TRBV10-3 | NA | NA | CAISEVADGYTF | TGTGCCATCAGTGAGGTGGCAGATGGCTACACCTTC
TRBJ2-5 | TRBV5-4 | NA | NA | CASSFQGRVETQYF | TGTGCCAGCAGCTTCCAGGGGAGGGTAGAGACCCAGTACTTC
TRBJ2-7 | TRBV29-1 | NA | TRBD2 | CSVQGLAGEEQYF | TGCAGCGTTCAGGGACTAGCGGGAGAAGAGCAGTACTTC
TRBJ1-1 | TRBV19 | many | TRBD1 | CASSTTGGTEAFF | TGTGCCAGCAGCACGACAGGGGGCACTGAAGCTTTCTTT
TRBJ2-5 | TRBV24-1 | NA | NA | CATSDRQVEETQYF | TGTGCCACCAGTGACCGACAAGTTGAGGAGACCCAGTACTTC
TRBJ2-6 | TRBV7-9 | NA | TRBD2 | CASSLQAGAYSGANVLTF | TGTGCCAGCAGCTTACAGGCGGGAGCTTACTCTGGGGCCAACGTCCTGACTTTC
TRBJ2-5 | TRBV6-5 | many | NA | CASTPPTRRETQYF | TGTGCCAGCACCCCCCCGACTAGGAGAGAGACCCAGTACTTC
TRBJ1-2 | TRBV10-3 | NA | NA | CAISESMDDGYTF | TGTGCCATCAGTGAGTCGATGGACGACGGCTACACCTTC
TRBJ2-1 | TRBV2 | NA | NA | CASLKRSVEQFF | TGTGCCAGCTTGAAGCGTAGTGTTGAGCAGTTCTTC
TRBJ1-4 | TRBV29-1 | NA | TRBD1 | CSPLDRGFADEKLFF | TGCAGCCCTCTGGACAGGGGGTTCGCGGATGAAAAACTGTTTTTT
TRBJ2-5 | TRBV19 | NA | NA | CASSSWGAQETQYF | TGTGCCAGTAGTAGCTGGGGGGCCCAAGAGACCCAGTACTTC
TRBJ2-7 | TRBV28 | NA | NA | CATQMAGLSYEQYF | TGTGCCACCCAAATGGCGGGCCTCTCCTACGAGCAGTACTTC
TRBJ1-2 | TRBV20-1 | NA | TRBD1 | CSATPDREVLGYGYTF | TGCAGTGCTACCCCGGACAGGGAAGTGCTCGGCTATGGCTACACCTTC
TRBJ2-5 | TRBV5-1 | many | TRBD1 | CASSGQGGLETQYF | TGCGCCAGCAGCGGACAGGGAGGATTAGAGACCCAGTACTTC
TRBJ1-2 | TRBV29-1 | NA | NA | CSVSTTASLNYGYTF | TGCAGCGTCTCGACCACAGCCTCCCTAAACTATGGCTACACCTTC